This T cell receptor beta chain was observed in a study of shared clonotypes between healthy human individuals (TCRdb year 2020). About the investigation overall: Two women and a few men aged 18 to 49 years were included in the cohort. For each donor, three plates each were used for CD4 naive and CD4 memory, two plates were used for CD8 naive, and one plate was used for CD8 memory. To estimate repertoire size and how much clonotype sharing occurs between individuals, the study deeply sequenced the blood TCR repertoires of five healthy adults. Different laboratories and diverse techniques were used to prepare libraries and sequence TCR repertoires, to increase sequencing depth and limit assay-specific biases. Per donor, leukapheresis produced somewhere between about 0.8 and 9 billion PBMCs. General conclusions and limits of the study: Even with the large sequencing depth, rarefaction of the sorted-subset datasets indicated that sequencing was incomplete. Sampling was restricted to blood, and TCR repertoires in tissues likely differ from the TCR repertoires found in blood. Compared with non-shared clonotypes, the clonotypes found in all four sorted-subset donors had higher generation probabilities. Because the study included only a small number of donors, the genetic and exposure-history diversity represented was limited. Approximately 5% of naive CD4, more than 3% of naive CD8, about 2.4% of memory CD4, and over 0.35% of memory CD8 clonotypes were shared across several donors. Pairwise subsampling led to the expectation that sequencing depth would affect the degree of clonotype sharing among donors. Naive subsets generally had larger estimated clonotype richness than memory subsets.

As to this clone: The specificity of this receptor is unknown. Base qualities are missing; no much larger clone stands one base away.

Donors were healthy HIV-negative adults with no recently reported acute infections or vaccinations. All donors were Caucasian adults living in Nashville, Tennessee, USA. CD4+ T cells were enriched by magnetic negative selection, after which naive cells were positively selected on CD45RA and the negative fraction was taken as the memory subset. After blood collection by leukapheresis, PBMCs were isolated using Ficoll-Histopaque density gradient centrifugation and then cryopreserved in the vapor phase of liquid nitrogen. Purity and quantity of every magnetically sorted T cell population were checked by analytical flow cytometry. Genomic DNA was isolated from each sorted fraction and quantified by UV absorbance on a Nanodrop 2000c. Using the deep immunoSEQ assay, TCR CDR3 regions were amplified from genomic DNA by multiplex PCR. Genomic DNA extracted from each cell subset was distributed evenly over all wells of several immunoSEQ 96-well plates, and each plate served as one replicate. For sorted subsets, approximately 200 ng of genomic DNA, equivalent to some 30,000 T cell genomes, went into each replicate PCR. Purified libraries were measured with a Qubit 3.0 fluorometer, size-checked on a Bioanalyzer 2100, and measured again with the KAPA Library Quantification kit. Every immunoSEQ 96-well plate was sequenced on a separate single-read 150-cycle Illumina NextSeq 550 flow cell. On the study's bioinformatics: Because the immunoSEQ output held only junctional sequences and lacked quality scores, the filtering could not match the filtering applied to full-length reads. To assign V/J genes and CDR3, sequences were annotated against IMGT germline references using PyIR, a Python wrapper for IgBLAST v1.9. Reads were filtered out if the reads had weak V/J assignments (E-value above 1e-6), no CDR3, stop codons, out-of-frame junctions, or ambiguous translated residues. V3J clonotypes were defined as sequences sharing an identical inferred V gene, J gene, and CDR3 amino acid sequence. Percentage overlap between repertoires was computed as shared unique clonotypes divided by the size of the smaller repertoire. Repertoire richness was assessed with RTK rarefaction, the Chao1 estimator, and Recon v2.1 estimates of unobserved clonotypes. Generation probabilities for all TCRbeta clonotypes obtained by the gDNA method from a handful of donors were computed using OLGA. In its TCRdb copy, this immuneACCESS table keeps in-frame sequences only and misses some clones. Where compared with another copy, unresolved V genes explain less than half of these, and the others have no known cause. The D gene and trimming were derived from the DNA, and the V and J assignments and clone size from that table. The sample includes some 2,000,000 clones, with 90% to 97% observed a single time. About 0.13% of the sample belongs to the ten largest clones.

The CDR3 starts with the cysteine, ends with the phenylalanine, and has 16 residues. Solely the CDR3 DNA is kept, with 48 bases framed from the first base. Per the germline V gene, MGHRA is the CDR1 and YSYEKL is the CDR2. Cut back by 4 bases and 0 bases, the V and J ends lie 16 bases apart. The clonotype comes from a man aged 18 to 30 in good health. The chain links TRBV4-1 with TRBJ2-7, with the D gene uncertain. Sequenced material: naive CD4+ T cells sorted from blood. This specimen's cell subset or site label, per the study, means: CD45RA+ positively selected. The DNA is TGCGCCAGCAGCCTTACGGAATCCCCCGTCTCCTACGAGCAGTACTTC. It specifies CASSLTESPVSYEQYF.